This section outlines one T cell receptor beta chain sequence together with its context. Its antigen is still unknown. A much larger clone differs by one base, so this may be a read error. Amplification targeted TCR beta CDR3 regions from RNA transcripts. The HTBI primer set was used in a first-round RT-PCR of the TCR CDR3. From the multiplex PCR reads, TCRdb called clonotypes with MiXCR, one entry per CDR3 protein. The table records 450,000 to 700,000 distinct CDR3 sequences, about half of them present only once. This entry is derived from a study of T cells in Graves' hyperthyroidism and ophthalmopathy. The study based diagnoses on clinical symptoms, serum thyroxine and TRAb, thyroid ultrasound and orbital computed tomography. The V end lost 5 bases, the J end lost 3 bases, and 14 bases lay between the germline ends. CDR1 and CDR2 (germline): ENHRY, SYGVKD. There are 15 residues in the CDR3. Study-level results: Before onset, by a median of approximately 5.9 months, the model predicted ophthalmopathy.

Sequences were obtained from peripheral blood or thyroid tissue (not recorded which). The sequence was obtained from an adult woman with Graves' disease, either hyperthyroidism or ophthalmopathy (not recorded which). The chain couples TRBV10-3 to TRBJ1-5; the D gene is possibly TRBD1 (5 bases). CDR3 DNA sequence: TGTGCCATCAGTCGCTTCGGGACGGCCAATCAGCCCCAGCATTTT. Translating gives CAISRFGTANQPQHF.